Listed below are T cell receptor beta chains from one sample, sequenced in a study of cytomegalovirus exposure and HLA in healthy donors. Assay used: immunoSEQ multiplex PCR; TCRdb lists only in-frame clones, some missing. Altogether 150,000 or so clones are present, roughly 85% being singletons, with the ten largest covering roughly 2.1%. Source material: PBMCs. These receptors all stem from a man younger than 35 in good health and CMV-seropositive. The CDR3 runs from the conserved cysteine through the conserved F or W. The order of the fields is V gene, CDR3 protein.

v_gene: TRBV5-1; CDR3aa: CASSRGDWDTDTQYF
v_gene: TRBV2; CDR3aa: CASSDRTGDSEQYF
v_gene: TRBV4-3; CDR3aa: CASSTAYRNEDGYTF
v_gene: TRBV19; CDR3aa: CASSKGQGSPGANVLTF
v_gene: TRBV7-2; CDR3aa: CASTLTSEEDGYTF
v_gene: TRBV4-3; CDR3aa: CASSQDYLVGQAGYTF
v_gene: TRBV7-2; CDR3aa: CASSLKRTGRGNYGYTF
v_gene: TRBV12-5; CDR3aa: CASGPQGAKETQYF
v_gene: TRBV30; CDR3aa: CAWGDIHEQYF
v_gene: TRBV18; CDR3aa: CASSPPGARELFF
v_gene: TRBV2; CDR3aa: CASSRTSGVRVDEQYF
v_gene: TRBV2; CDR3aa: CASSEVGTSGGDNEQFF
v_gene: TRBV12-2; CDR3aa: CASRFILRGAEAFF
v_gene: TRBV7-9; CDR3aa: CASSPIQGDPEAFF
v_gene: TRBV7-9; CDR3aa: CASSWTGVETQYF
v_gene: TRBV10-3; CDR3aa: CAISESSGAGNTEAFF